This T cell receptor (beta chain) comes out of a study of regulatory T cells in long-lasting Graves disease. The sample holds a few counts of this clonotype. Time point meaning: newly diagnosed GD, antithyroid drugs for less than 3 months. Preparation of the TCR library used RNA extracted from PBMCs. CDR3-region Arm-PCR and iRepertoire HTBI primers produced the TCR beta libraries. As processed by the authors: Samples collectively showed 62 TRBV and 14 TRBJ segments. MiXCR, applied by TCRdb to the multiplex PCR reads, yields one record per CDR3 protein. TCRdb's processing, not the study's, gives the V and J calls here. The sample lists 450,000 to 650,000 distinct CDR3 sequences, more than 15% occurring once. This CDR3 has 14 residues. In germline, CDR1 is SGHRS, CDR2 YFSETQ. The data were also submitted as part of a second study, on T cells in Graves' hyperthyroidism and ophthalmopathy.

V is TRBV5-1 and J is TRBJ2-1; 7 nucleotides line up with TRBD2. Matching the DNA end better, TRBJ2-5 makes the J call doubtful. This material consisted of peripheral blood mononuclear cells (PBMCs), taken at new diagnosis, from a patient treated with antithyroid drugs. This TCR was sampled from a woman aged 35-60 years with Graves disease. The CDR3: CASSLAVGGETQYF. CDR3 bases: TGCGCCAGCAGCTTGGCCGTGGGAGGGGAGACCCAGTACTTC.